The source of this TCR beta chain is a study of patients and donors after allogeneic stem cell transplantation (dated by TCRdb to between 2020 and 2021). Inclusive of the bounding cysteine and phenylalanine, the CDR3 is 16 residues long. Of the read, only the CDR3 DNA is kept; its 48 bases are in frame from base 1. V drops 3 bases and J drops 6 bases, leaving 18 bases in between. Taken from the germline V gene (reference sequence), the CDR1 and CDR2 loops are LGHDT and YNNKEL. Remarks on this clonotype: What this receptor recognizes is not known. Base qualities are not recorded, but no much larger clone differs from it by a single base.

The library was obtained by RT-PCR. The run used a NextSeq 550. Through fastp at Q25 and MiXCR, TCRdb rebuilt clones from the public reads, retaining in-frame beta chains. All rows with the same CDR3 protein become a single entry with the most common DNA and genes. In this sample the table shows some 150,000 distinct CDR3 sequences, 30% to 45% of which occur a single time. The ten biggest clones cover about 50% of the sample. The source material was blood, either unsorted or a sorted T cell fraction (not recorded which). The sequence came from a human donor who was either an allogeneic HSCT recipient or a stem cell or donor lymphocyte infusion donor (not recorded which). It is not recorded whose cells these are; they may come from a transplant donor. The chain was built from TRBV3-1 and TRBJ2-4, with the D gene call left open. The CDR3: CASSHGLIGIGNIQYF. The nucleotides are TGTGCCAGCAGCCACGGCCTGATCGGAATTGGAAACATTCAGTACTTC.